A selection of T cell receptor beta chains follows, all from one sample in a study of OX40 agonist ivuxolimab in advanced cancers. Sequencing used immunoSEQ multiplex PCR; TCRdb keeps in-frame clones, though not all of them. Altogether 22,000 or so clones are present, more than 65% being singletons, with the ten largest covering about a third. The sequenced sample was CD4+ or CD8+ T cells sorted from blood, obtained in a trial of the OX40 agonist ivuxolimab. The origin of the receptors is an adult with an advanced solid tumor such as melanoma, head and neck, liver or kidney cancer. Both conserved end residues are part of each CDR3. D genes are given only for firm matches. A row's size may be missing; if present it is once, few, many or a size class.

J	D	size	V	CDR3	DNA
TRBJ1-1	.	.	TRBV14	CASSQGGVGNTEAFF	TGTGCCAGCAGCCAAGGCGGGGTCGGGAACACTGAAGCTTTCTTT
TRBJ2-7	.	.	TRBV18	CASSRTPNYEQYF	TGTGCCAGCTCAAGGACACCTAACTACGAGCAGTACTTC
TRBJ1-5	.	.	TRBV7-9	CASSLDGGQPQHF	TGTGCCAGCAGCTTAGATGGTGGTCAGCCCCAGCATTTT
TRBJ2-2	.	.	TRBV7-9	CASSPRELNRPGELFF	TGTGCCAGCAGCCCCCGGGAGCTTAACCGGCCCGGGGAGCTGTTTTTT
TRBJ1-5	.	few	TRBV18	CASSQGNNQPQHF	TGTGCCAGCTCCCAGGGGAACAATCAGCCCCAGCATTTT
TRBJ1-1	.	.	TRBV10-3	CAISDPGLGNTEAFF	TGTGCCATCAGTGACCCAGGGTTAGGGAACACTGAAGCTTTCTTT
TRBJ2-1	.	.	TRBV6-1	CASSESLSGTYNEQFF	TGTGCCAGCAGTGAAAGCCTCAGCGGAACGTACAATGAGCAGTTCTTC
TRBJ2-7	TRBD1	.	TRBV5-1	CASSKTGGLRSYEQYF	TGCGCCAGCAGCAAGACAGGGGGCTTACGTTCCTACGAGCAGTACTTC
TRBJ1-3	.	.	TRBV4-2	CASSQDQQPLRGNTIYF	TGTGCCAGCAGCCAAGATCAACAGCCGTTACGCGGAAACACCATATATTTT
TRBJ1-1	TRBD1	few	TRBV29-1	CSVEDPGGGRTEAFF	TGCAGCGTTGAAGATCCAGGGGGCGGGCGCACTGAAGCTTTCTTT
TRBJ2-7	.	.	TRBV6-5	CASSRVNSGPYEQYF	TGTGCCAGCAGTAGAGTTAACTCGGGGCCCTACGAGCAGTACTTC
TRBJ1-4	.	.	TRBV7-2	CASSLGGSLGGRLFF	TGTGCCAGCAGCTTAGGGGGATCTCTTGGGGGACGACTGTTTTTT
TRBJ1-3	.	.	TRBV5-6	CASSPRSQVGNTIYF	TGTGCCAGCAGCCCCCGGTCCCAGGTTGGAAACACCATATATTTT
TRBJ2-2	.	.	TRBV6-6	CASTSPAGGELFF	TGTGCCAGCACATCCCCTGCAGGTGGGGAGCTGTTTTTT
TRBJ1-1	TRBD1	.	TRBV5-4	CASSLVGTGRPEAFF	TGTGCCAGCAGCTTGGTAGGGACAGGGCGCCCTGAAGCTTTCTTT
TRBJ2-7	.	.	TRBV2	CASRQGAYEQYF	TGTGCCAGTCGCCAGGGCGCCTACGAGCAGTACTTC
TRBJ1-2	.	few	TRBV5-1	CASSLGGSEGYTF	TGCGCCAGCAGCTTGGGAGGTTCGGAAGGCTACACCTTC
TRBJ2-2	TRBD1	once	TRBV27	CASRGGQDWTGELFF	TGTGCCAGCCGAGGCGGACAGGATTGGACCGGGGAGCTGTTTTTT
TRBJ2-7	TRBD2	.	TRBV11-2	CASSSSGGPTYEQYF	TGTGCCAGCAGCTCTAGCGGGGGGCCCACCTACGAGCAGTACTTC
TRBJ2-1	TRBD2	.	TRBV30	CAWSTLAGVEQFF	TGTGCCTGGAGTACCCTAGCGGGAGTCGAGCAGTTCTTC
TRBJ1-2	.	few	TRBV11-2	CASSAGMFSYTF	TGTGCCAGCAGCGCTGGTATGTTTAGCTACACCTTC
TRBJ2-7	.	.	TRBV7-9	CASSLGRRSNEQYF	TGTGCCAGCAGCCTGGGTCGGAGGTCCAACGAGCAGTACTTC
TRBJ2-7	.	.	TRBV6-5	CASSRGAFEYEQYF	TGTGCCAGCTCGCGGGGCGCCTTTGAATACGAGCAGTACTTC
TRBJ1-6	TRBD1	.	TRBV4-1	CASSQDDRGDSPLHF	TGCGCCAGCAGCCAAGATGACAGGGGGGATTCACCCCTCCACTTT
TRBJ1-1	.	.	TRBV11-2	CASSLDRLRGVFEAFF	TGTGCCAGCAGCTTAGATCGTCTTCGGGGTGTTTTTGAAGCTTTCTTT
TRBJ2-2	.	.	TRBV19	CASNPGGGPGELFF	TGTGCCAGTAACCCCGGTGGGGGTCCCGGGGAGCTGTTTTTT
TRBJ2-3	.	.	TRBV9	CASSVAPPGSGTDTQYF	TGTGCCAGCAGCGTAGCCCCCCCAGGGTCGGGCACAGATACGCAGTATTTT
TRBJ1-6	TRBD1	.	TRBV5-1	CASSYRDRGKGQDSPLHF	TGCGCCAGCAGCTACCGGGACAGGGGGAAAGGGCAAGATTCACCCCTCCACTTT
TRBJ1-6	.	.	TRBV7-2	CASSLDSLRSSYNSPLHF	TGTGCCAGCAGCCTCGACAGTCTGCGAAGCTCCTATAATTCACCCCTCCACTTT
TRBJ2-2	.	.	TRBV5-1	CASSHTDPGELFF	TGCGCCAGCAGCCACACCGACCCCGGGGAGCTGTTTTTT
TRBJ2-6	.	.	TRBV12-5	CASGRISAGQSRANVLTF	TGTGCTAGTGGTAGAATTAGTGCAGGACAAAGTCGGGCCAACGTCCTGACTTTC
TRBJ2-2	.	once	TRBV5-4	CASSSYGKLTGELFF	TGTGCCAGCAGCTCATACGGTAAACTCACCGGGGAGCTGTTTTTT
TRBJ1-4	.	.	TRBV6-1	CASRGNRVTNEKLFF	TGTGCCAGCAGGGGGAACAGGGTCACTAATGAAAAACTGTTTTTT
TRBJ2-1	TRBD2	.	TRBV14	CASSQDKSIAGDGEQFF	TGTGCCAGCAGCCAAGATAAGAGCATAGCGGGAGACGGTGAGCAGTTCTTC
TRBJ2-7	.	.	TRBV30	CAWSRGGESREQYF	TGTGCCTGGAGTCGCGGAGGTGAATCGCGGGAGCAGTACTTC
TRBJ2-1	.	.	TRBV14	CASSKGLGTLTGNEQFF	TGTGCCAGCAGCAAGGGACTCGGGACGTTAACGGGGAATGAGCAGTTCTTC
TRBJ2-7	TRBD1	once	TRBV29-1	CSVEAPDRGIYEQYF	TGCAGCGTTGAAGCCCCGGACAGGGGGATATACGAGCAGTACTTC
TRBJ2-2	TRBD2	.	TRBV27	CASSFSGQGGTGELFF	TGTGCCAGCAGTTTTAGCGGGCAGGGAGGGACCGGGGAGCTGTTTTTT
TRBJ1-3	.	.	TRBV6-5	CAARPDFSGNTIYF	TGTGCCGCCCGTCCAGACTTCTCTGGAAACACCATATATTTT
TRBJ2-1	.	.	TRBV7-9	CASFPGAGGANEQFF	TGTGCCAGTTTTCCCGGGGCAGGGGGGGCCAATGAGCAGTTCTTC
TRBJ2-7	TRBD2	.	TRBV4-2	CASSQGRGFEQYF	TGTGCCAGCAGCCAAGGGCGGGGGTTCGAGCAGTACTTC
TRBJ1-4	.	.	TRBV30	CAWSGQTNEKLFF	TGTGCCTGGAGTGGACAGACAAATGAAAAACTGTTTTTT
TRBJ2-1	.	.	TRBV28	CASSLSSRGYNEQFF	TGTGCCAGCAGTTTATCGTCCAGGGGTTACAATGAGCAGTTCTTC
TRBJ1-1	.	.	TRBV27	CASNSRASYTEAFF	TGTGCCAGCAACTCCCGGGCGTCGTACACTGAAGCTTTCTTT
TRBJ1-1	.	.	TRBV6-1	CASSFRPEAFF	TGTGCCAGCAGTTTCAGGCCTGAAGCTTTCTTT
TRBJ1-2	.	.	TRBV9	CASSVAKDGYTF	TGTGCCAGCAGCGTAGCAAAGGATGGCTACACCTTC
TRBJ2-3	.	.	TRBV6-5	CASRGLGADTQYF	TGTGCCAGCAGGGGACTGGGGGCCGATACGCAGTATTTT
TRBJ2-7	TRBD2	.	TRBV11-3	CASSLPTSVRDEQYF	TGTGCCAGCAGCTTACCTACTAGCGTTAGGGACGAGCAGTACTTC
TRBJ1-4	TRBD1	once	TRBV6-5	CASTTDRENEKLFF	TGTGCCAGCACCACAGACAGGGAAAATGAAAAACTGTTTTTT
TRBJ2-3	TRBD2	once	TRBV27	CASSSGGLAGGTQYF	TGTGCCAGCAGTTCGGGGGGACTAGCGGGAGGTACGCAGTATTTT
TRBJ1-1	TRBD1	.	TRBV6-5	CASRTGQGVSEAFF	TGTGCCAGCAGGACTGGACAGGGGGTCTCTGAAGCTTTCTTT
TRBJ2-7	TRBD1	.	TRBV7-8	CASSLAGTVAYEQYF	TGTGCCAGCAGCTTGGCCGGGACAGTTGCCTACGAGCAGTACTTC
TRBJ1-2	.	.	TRBV7-9	CASSSQGIGYTF	TGTGCCAGCAGCTCCCAGGGGATTGGCTACACCTTC
TRBJ1-1	.	.	TRBV2	CASSHLQGNTEAFF	TGTGCCAGCAGCCATCTTCAGGGTAACACTGAAGCTTTCTTT
TRBJ2-1	TRBD2	.	TRBV7-2	CASSISGGAYNEQFF	TGTGCCAGCAGCATTAGCGGGGGGGCCTACAATGAGCAGTTCTTC